This T cell receptor (beta chain) is drawn from a study of response to subunit inactivated influenza vaccine. The CDR3 has 15 residues. The ends lost 5 bases at V and 6 bases at J; junction bases unmatched: 7. The germline V gene has CDR1 SGHTA and CDR2 FQGNSA. Via MiXCR, TCRdb re-called the RT-PCR reads, giving one row per CDR3 protein. The sample includes 630,000 or so distinct CDR3 sequences, approximately 15% seen only once; the top ten take 9.5% to 13%. Study-wide results and limits: Authors suggested that a seasonal influenza vaccination recruits few new T cells each time.

Regarding this clonotype: The target antigen is unknown.

V usage is TRBV7-2 and J usage is TRBJ2-1; 10 bases map to TRBD2. The receptor was isolated from a man aged 45 to 65 who received an inactivated influenza vaccine. Material: PBMCs from blood, obtained roughly 12 days after vaccination. The CDR3 sequence: CASSSLAGDGNEQFF. Here the CDR3 DNA reads TGTGCCAGCAGCAGTCTAGCGGGAGATGGCAATGAGCAGTTCTTC. Variable domain in full (rest from reference TRBV7-2 and TRBJ2-1): GAGVSQSPSNKVTEKGKDVELRCDPISGHTALYWYRQSLGQGLEFLIYFQGNSAPDKSGLPSDRFSAERTGGSVSTLTIQRTQQEDSAVYLCASSSLAGDGNEQFFGPGTRLTVL.